The rows below give T cell receptor beta chains drawn from one sample of a study of PD-1 blockade in classical Hodgkin lymphoma. Some clones are missing from TCRdb's copy, which holds only in-frame ones; the method was immunoSEQ multiplex PCR. In the table there are some 60,000 clones, more than 80% of which are singletons. The specimen was peripheral blood mononuclear cells (PBMCs), collected at baseline. All receptors come from a human donor with classical Hodgkin lymphoma. The CDR3 runs from the conserved cysteine through the conserved F or W. The D gene is left open where the match is weak. Clone size appears in some rows only: once, few, many, or a class for an expanded clone.

clone_size: -
v_call: TRBV23-1
d_call: TRBD1
j_call: TRBJ1-5
cdr3_nt: TGCGCCAGCAGACCCGACAGGGAATTACCCCTCTACAATCAGCCCCAGCATTTT
cdr3_aa: CASRPDRELPLYNQPQHF

clone_size: few
v_call: TRBV29-1
d_call: -
j_call: TRBJ2-4
cdr3_nt: TGCAGCGTTGCAAGAACGGGGGCCAAAAACATTCAGTACTTC
cdr3_aa: CSVARTGAKNIQYF

clone_size: -
v_call: TRBV7-9
d_call: -
j_call: TRBJ1-2
cdr3_nt: TGTGCCAGCAGCTTTCTGGGGGCGGCGTATGGCTACACCTTC
cdr3_aa: CASSFLGAAYGYTF

clone_size: -
v_call: TRBV5-1
d_call: TRBD2
j_call: TRBJ2-3
cdr3_nt: TGCGCCAGCACAAAAGGGGCGGGGGGCCGCGCAGATACGCAGTATTTT
cdr3_aa: CASTKGAGGRADTQYF

clone_size: -
v_call: TRBV10-1
d_call: -
j_call: TRBJ2-5
cdr3_nt: TGCGCCAGCAGTGAGGTGGTAGGGGAGACCCAGTACTTC
cdr3_aa: CASSEVVGETQYF

clone_size: -
v_call: TRBV5-4
d_call: TRBD1
j_call: TRBJ1-1
cdr3_nt: TGTGCCAGCAGCTTGGGACAGGGGGCTGAAGCTTTCTTT
cdr3_aa: CASSLGQGAEAFF

clone_size: -
v_call: TRBV19
d_call: -
j_call: TRBJ1-5
cdr3_nt: TGTGCCAGTATGGGGGACGACCCAACACATAGCAATCAGCCCCAGCATTTT
cdr3_aa: CASMGDDPTHSNQPQHF

clone_size: -
v_call: TRBV14
d_call: -
j_call: TRBJ1-2
cdr3_nt: TGTGCCAGCAGCCCTAGGGGGTACCTGGATGGCTACACCTTC
cdr3_aa: CASSPRGYLDGYTF

clone_size: -
v_call: TRBV29-1
d_call: -
j_call: TRBJ2-5
cdr3_nt: TGCAGCGTTGAGGCTAGCGAAGAGACCCAGTACTTC
cdr3_aa: CSVEASEETQYF

clone_size: -
v_call: TRBV19
d_call: TRBD2
j_call: TRBJ2-1
cdr3_nt: TGTGCCAGTAGTATAGGGGGACTAGCGATCGATGAGCAGTTCTTC
cdr3_aa: CASSIGGLAIDEQFF

clone_size: -
v_call: TRBV5-4
d_call: -
j_call: TRBJ2-5
cdr3_nt: TGTGCCAGCAGCTTGCCGGCACAACAAGAGACCCAGTACTTC
cdr3_aa: CASSLPAQQETQYF

clone_size: -
v_call: TRBV6-5
d_call: -
j_call: TRBJ1-2
cdr3_nt: TGTGCCAGCAGTTACTTGACATTGGAGAACTTC
cdr3_aa: CASSYLTLENF

clone_size: -
v_call: TRBV2
d_call: -
j_call: TRBJ2-3
cdr3_nt: TGTGCCAGCAGGGTAGGGGGGACCAAACCGTTTAATACGCAGTATTTT
cdr3_aa: CASRVGGTKPFNTQYF

clone_size: few
v_call: TRBV9
d_call: -
j_call: TRBJ1-1
cdr3_nt: TGTGCCAGCAGCGTAGAAGGTCTCGGTGAAGCTTTCTTT
cdr3_aa: CASSVEGLGEAFF

clone_size: -
v_call: TRBV30
d_call: -
j_call: TRBJ2-1
cdr3_nt: TGTGCCTGGAGCCCGGGGCAGGGGAACTACAATGAGCAGTTCTTC
cdr3_aa: CAWSPGQGNYNEQFF

clone_size: -
v_call: TRBV5-1
d_call: -
j_call: TRBJ1-6
cdr3_nt: TGCGCCAGCAGCTTGACAAGTGATAATTCACCCCTCCACTTT
cdr3_aa: CASSLTSDNSPLHF

clone_size: -
v_call: TRBV6-1
d_call: -
j_call: TRBJ2-3
cdr3_nt: TGTGCCAGCAGTGAATCTGCCCGAGGTACGCAGTATTTT
cdr3_aa: CASSESARGTQYF

clone_size: -
v_call: TRBV6-1
d_call: TRBD1
j_call: TRBJ1-5
cdr3_nt: TGTGCCAGCAAATACCGGGACAGGGAGGATCAGCCCCAGCATTTT
cdr3_aa: CASKYRDREDQPQHF

clone_size: -
v_call: TRBV7-9
d_call: -
j_call: TRBJ1-4
cdr3_nt: TGTGCCAGCAGCTTAGGAGGGTTTGAAAAACTGTTTTTT
cdr3_aa: CASSLGGFEKLFF

clone_size: few
v_call: TRBV7-2
d_call: -
j_call: TRBJ1-6
cdr3_nt: TGTGCCAGCAGCCCCCTATGGGCAGGGAGTTCACCCCTCCACTTT
cdr3_aa: CASSPLWAGSSPLHF

clone_size: -
v_call: TRBV28
d_call: TRBD2
j_call: TRBJ2-5
cdr3_nt: TGTGCCAGCAGTTTGACTAGCGGGGAAGAGACCCAGTACTTC
cdr3_aa: CASSLTSGEETQYF

clone_size: -
v_call: TRBV11-2
d_call: TRBD1
j_call: TRBJ2-2
cdr3_nt: TGTGCCAGCCGTGGGACAGGGACCGGGGAGCTGTTTTTT
cdr3_aa: CASRGTGTGELFF

clone_size: -
v_call: TRBV19
d_call: TRBD1
j_call: TRBJ1-1
cdr3_nt: TGTGCCAGTAGTATTGGGGACAGGGGGGGATCGAACACTGAAGCTTTCTTT
cdr3_aa: CASSIGDRGGSNTEAFF

clone_size: -
v_call: TRBV6-6
d_call: -
j_call: TRBJ2-7
cdr3_nt: TGTGCCAGCAGTTCCTCGCCCGAGCAGTACTTC
cdr3_aa: CASSSSPEQYF

clone_size: -
v_call: TRBV7-2
d_call: -
j_call: TRBJ1-5
cdr3_nt: TGTGCCAGCAGCCCCGATGCTTTCGGGCCCCAGCATTTT
cdr3_aa: CASSPDAFGPQHF

clone_size: -
v_call: TRBV2
d_call: -
j_call: TRBJ2-7
cdr3_nt: TGTGCCAGCAACCCTTTTACGGGGCTGGGATCGGGCGAGCAGTACTTC
cdr3_aa: CASNPFTGLGSGEQYF

clone_size: -
v_call: TRBV11-3
d_call: TRBD2
j_call: TRBJ2-3
cdr3_nt: TGTGCCAGCAGCTTTCGGGGGGCAGATACGCAGTATTTT
cdr3_aa: CASSFRGADTQYF

clone_size: -
v_call: TRBV19
d_call: TRBD2
j_call: TRBJ2-7
cdr3_nt: TGTGCCAGTAGATTACGAGGACTAGGTCCCTACGAGCAGTACTTC
cdr3_aa: CASRLRGLGPYEQYF

clone_size: -
v_call: TRBV5-4
d_call: -
j_call: TRBJ2-2
cdr3_nt: TGTGCCAGCAGCTTGGGGGCGGGGAACACCGGGGAGCTGTTTTTT
cdr3_aa: CASSLGAGNTGELFF

clone_size: -
v_call: TRBV6-5
d_call: TRBD1
j_call: TRBJ1-1
cdr3_nt: TGTGCCAGCAGGGAACAGGGGAAGACTGAAGCTTTCTTT
cdr3_aa: CASREQGKTEAFF

clone_size: few
v_call: TRBV2
d_call: -
j_call: TRBJ1-2
cdr3_nt: TGTGCCAGCACTGGCGAGGACTACTATGGCTACACCTTC
cdr3_aa: CASTGEDYYGYTF

clone_size: -
v_call: TRBV27
d_call: -
j_call: TRBJ1-1
cdr3_nt: TGTGCCAGCAGTCCCTTATCATCCACTGAAGCTTTCTTT
cdr3_aa: CASSPLSSTEAFF

clone_size: -
v_call: TRBV18
d_call: -
j_call: TRBJ2-7
cdr3_nt: TGTGCCAGCTCACTCCCGACAGAACCCTACGAGCAGTACTTC
cdr3_aa: CASSLPTEPYEQYF

clone_size: few
v_call: TRBV20-1
d_call: -
j_call: TRBJ2-3
cdr3_nt: TGCAGTCCTTCCCACACAGATACGCAGTATTTT
cdr3_aa: CSPSHTDTQYF

clone_size: -
v_call: TRBV6-1
d_call: -
j_call: TRBJ1-1
cdr3_nt: TGTGCCAGCCGGGGTGGGACCCCCCCTGAAGCTTTCTTT
cdr3_aa: CASRGGTPPEAFF

clone_size: -
v_call: TRBV6-1
d_call: TRBD1
j_call: TRBJ2-5
cdr3_nt: TGTGCCAGCAGTGGGGGACAGGGCAAACAAGAGACCCAGTACTTC
cdr3_aa: CASSGGQGKQETQYF

clone_size: -
v_call: TRBV5-4
d_call: -
j_call: TRBJ2-7
cdr3_nt: TGTGCCAGCAGCCCGCCTGGGCGGACCTACGAGCAGTACTTC
cdr3_aa: CASSPPGRTYEQYF

clone_size: once
v_call: TRBV6-1
d_call: -
j_call: TRBJ1-1
cdr3_nt: TGTGCCAGCTCGACCCGAGTCTTAATGAACACTGAAGCTTTCTTT
cdr3_aa: CASSTRVLMNTEAFF

clone_size: -
v_call: TRBV5-4
d_call: -
j_call: TRBJ2-6
cdr3_nt: TGTGCCAGCAGCTTTTCTGGGGCCAACGTCCTGACTTTC
cdr3_aa: CASSFSGANVLTF

clone_size: -
v_call: TRBV5-1
d_call: -
j_call: TRBJ2-3
cdr3_nt: TGCGCCAGCGGGGTTGGGGGGACCACAGATACGCAGTATTTT
cdr3_aa: CASGVGGTTDTQYF

clone_size: once
v_call: TRBV6-1
d_call: -
j_call: TRBJ2-6
cdr3_nt: TGTGCCATCGGACAGTTTGTTGCTGGGGCCAACGTCCTGACTTTC
cdr3_aa: CAIGQFVAGANVLTF

clone_size: few
v_call: TRBV5-4
d_call: TRBD1
j_call: TRBJ1-3
cdr3_nt: TGTGCCAGCAGCTCGCCGAGACAGGGCAGGCGAAACACCATATATTTT
cdr3_aa: CASSSPRQGRRNTIYF

clone_size: -
v_call: TRBV15
d_call: -
j_call: TRBJ1-5
cdr3_nt: TGTGCCACCAGCAGAGATGATCAGCCCCAGCATTTT
cdr3_aa: CATSRDDQPQHF

clone_size: -
v_call: TRBV6-6
d_call: -
j_call: TRBJ1-1
cdr3_nt: TGTGCCAGCAGGGCCGGGGGTACTGAAGCTTTCTTT
cdr3_aa: CASRAGGTEAFF

clone_size: -
v_call: TRBV7-6
d_call: -
j_call: TRBJ2-7
cdr3_nt: TGTGCCAGCAGCTGGGAGGTTTCCTACGAGCAGTACTTC
cdr3_aa: CASSWEVSYEQYF

clone_size: -
v_call: TRBV6-1
d_call: TRBD2
j_call: TRBJ2-1
cdr3_nt: TGTGCCATCTATCCCGAGCTAGCGGGGGGGGATGAGCAGTTCTTC
cdr3_aa: CAIYPELAGGDEQFF

clone_size: -
v_call: TRBV19
d_call: -
j_call: TRBJ1-4
cdr3_nt: TGTGCCAGTAGTATAGAGGGGGTGCATCGGCAGGACAATGAAAAACTGTTTTTT
cdr3_aa: CASSIEGVHRQDNEKLFF

clone_size: -
v_call: TRBV12-5
d_call: -
j_call: TRBJ1-4
cdr3_nt: TGTGCTAGTGGTTTGGCCTACGGGCCCGATGAAAAACTGTTTTTT
cdr3_aa: CASGLAYGPDEKLFF

clone_size: -
v_call: TRBV9
d_call: TRBD1
j_call: TRBJ1-5
cdr3_nt: TGTGCCAGCCCCGAAGGGAACGACAGGGTCAATCAGCCCCAGCATTTT
cdr3_aa: CASPEGNDRVNQPQHF

clone_size: -
v_call: TRBV30
d_call: -
j_call: TRBJ2-5
cdr3_nt: TGTGCCGGGGGACAAGAGACCCAGTACTTC
cdr3_aa: CAGGQETQYF

clone_size: -
v_call: TRBV5-4
d_call: TRBD2
j_call: TRBJ2-3
cdr3_nt: TGTGCCAGCAGCCCACTAGCGGGGGGTGCCACAGATACGCAGTATTTT
cdr3_aa: CASSPLAGGATDTQYF

clone_size: -
v_call: TRBV7-6
d_call: -
j_call: TRBJ2-1
cdr3_nt: TGTGCCAGCAGCCGATCGGGACGGACCAATGAGCAGTTCTTC
cdr3_aa: CASSRSGRTNEQFF